These 7 T cell receptor beta chains were sequenced from one sample in a study of T cell responses to AZD1222 COVID-19 vaccine. Produced via immunoSEQ multiplex PCR; TCRdb's table is partial and in-frame only. The data show roughly 100,000 clones, 93% seen once. This specimen consisted of peripheral blood, obtained on day 0 of AZD1222 vaccination. The receptors shown here come from an adult in good health.

The J gene is TRBJ2-2, the V gene TRBV5-1, with 9 bases fitting TRBD1. The CDR3 loop spans 16 amino acids. V dropped 1 base and J dropped 5; count of bases not matched to a gene: 6. The V gene's germline CDR1 is SGHRS and CDR2 YFSETQ. The CDR3 spells CASSLLPGQGTGELFF. CDR3 bases: TGCGCCAGCAGCTTGTTGCCCGGACAGGGGACCGGGGAGCTGTTTTTT.

The chain has TRBV19 and TRBJ1-5; D uncertain. Germline assignment: CDR1 LNHDA and CDR2 SQIVND (reference sequence). V shed 9 bases and J shed 7 bases, with 16 bases lying between them. The CDR3 loop spans 13 amino acids. CDR3 bases: TGTGCCAGCAACGACCCTCGTGGCCAGCCCCAGCATTTT. Its translation is CASNDPRGQPQHF.

This clone appeared once. The gene calls are TRBV19 and TRBJ1-1, with unresolved D. V was cut by 6 bases and J by 4 bases, with 21 bases left in between. The CDR3 length is 16 residues. Germline V gives CDR1 LNHDA, CDR2 SQIVND (reference sequence). The CDR3 DNA follows: TGTGCCAGTAGATCCCGAAGGCAGCTGCTTCTCACTGAAGCTTTCTTT. It specifies CASRSRRQLLLTEAFF. The whole variable domain, filled in from reference TRBV19 and TRBJ1-1, reads DGGITQSPKYLFRKEGQNVTLSCEQNLNHDAMYWYRQDPGQGLRLIYYSQIVNDFQKGDIAEGYSVSREKKESFPLTVTSAQKNPTAFYLCASRSRRQLLLTEAFFGQGTRLTVV.

The chain recombines TRBV21-1 with TRBJ2-4; the D call of TRBD2 is as the table states it, not checked on the DNA. TRBV21-1 counts as a pseudogene. There are 17 residues in the CDR3. The DNA for the CDR3 is TGTGCCAGCAGCAAAGTTGCGGGAGGGCCCTCGGAAAACATTCAGTACTTC. Translated, it gives CASSKVAGGPSENIQYF.

The J gene is TRBJ1-4, the V gene TRBV2; D remains unclear. The CDR3 totals 14 residues. Germline CDR1 SNHLY, CDR2 FYNNEI. Between the trimmed V and J ends, which lost 6 bases and 0 bases, there was a span of 8 bases. In nucleotides, the CDR3 is TGTGCCAGCAGAGGGCAGTCAACTAATGAAAAACTGTTTTTT. Protein sequence: CASRGQSTNEKLFF. Supplemented by reference TRBV2 and TRBJ1-4, the full variable domain reads EPEVTQTPSHQVTQMGQEVILRCVPISNHLYFYWYRQILGQKVEFLVSFYNNEISEKSEIFDDQFSVERPDGSNFTLKIRSTKLEDSAMYFCASRGQSTNEKLFFGSGTQLSVL.

V is TRBV11-2 and J is TRBJ1-1; 7 nucleotides match TRBD1. The CDR3 spans 14 residues. J gave up 1 base and V 5 bases, and 4 bases lay outside the gene matches. Germline V gene lookup returns CDR1 SGHAT and CDR2 FQNNGV. CDR3 nucleotides: TGTGCCAGCAGCCTCAGGGGGGGGAACACTGAAGCTTTCTTT. This encodes CASSLRGGNTEAFF.

The chain recombines TRBV27 with TRBJ1-5, with D unclear. Germline V gives CDR1 MNHEY, CDR2 SMNVEV (reference sequence). The V end was cut by 6 bases, the J end by 0 bases, with 9 bases between. CDR3 length: 14 residues. The DNA of the CDR3 is TGTGCCAGCAGGGAGGGTTATAGCAATCAGCCCCAGCATTTT. It encodes CASREGYSNQPQHF.